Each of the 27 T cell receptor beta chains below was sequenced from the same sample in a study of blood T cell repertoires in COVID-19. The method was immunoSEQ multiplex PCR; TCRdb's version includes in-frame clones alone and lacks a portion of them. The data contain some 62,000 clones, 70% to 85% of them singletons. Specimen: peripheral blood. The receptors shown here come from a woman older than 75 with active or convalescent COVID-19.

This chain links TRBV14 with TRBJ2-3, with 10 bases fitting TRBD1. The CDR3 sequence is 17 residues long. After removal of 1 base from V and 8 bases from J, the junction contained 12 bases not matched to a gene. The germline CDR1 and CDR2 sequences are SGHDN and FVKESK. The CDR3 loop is CASSQVAGGQGVATQYF. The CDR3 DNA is TGTGCCAGCAGCCAAGTGGCGGGAGGACAGGGGGTGGCTACGCAGTATTTT.

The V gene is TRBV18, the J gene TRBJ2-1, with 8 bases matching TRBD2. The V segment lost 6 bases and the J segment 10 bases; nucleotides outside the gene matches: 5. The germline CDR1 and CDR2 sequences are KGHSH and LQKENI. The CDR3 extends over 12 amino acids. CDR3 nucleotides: TGTGCCAGCTCGGCGACTAGCGACGAGCAGTTCTTC. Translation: CASSATSDEQFF.

CDR3 protein: CASSFWASQETQYF. As DNA, the CDR3 is TGTGCCAGCAGTTTTTGGGCGTCGCAAGAGACCCAGTACTTC. The rearrangement uses TRBV27 and TRBJ2-5; D remains ambiguous. Trimming shortened V by 3 bases and J by 2 bases, and 10 bases separated the two germline ends. Germline CDR1 and CDR2: MNHEY and SMNVEV (reference sequence). The CDR3 has 14 residues.

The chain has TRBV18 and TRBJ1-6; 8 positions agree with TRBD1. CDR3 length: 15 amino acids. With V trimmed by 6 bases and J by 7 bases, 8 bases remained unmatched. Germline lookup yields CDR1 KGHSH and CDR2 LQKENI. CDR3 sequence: CASSQNRGENSPLHF. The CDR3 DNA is TGTGCCAGCTCCCAGAACAGGGGGGAGAATTCACCCCTCCACTTT.

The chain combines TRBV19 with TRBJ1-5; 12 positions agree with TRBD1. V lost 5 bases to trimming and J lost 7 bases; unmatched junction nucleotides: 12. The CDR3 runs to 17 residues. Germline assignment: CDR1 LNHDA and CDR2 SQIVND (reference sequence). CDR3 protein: CASSLLGGTGGRQPQHF. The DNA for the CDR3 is TGTGCCAGTAGTCTCCTGGGGGGGACAGGGGGCCGGCAGCCCCAGCATTTT.

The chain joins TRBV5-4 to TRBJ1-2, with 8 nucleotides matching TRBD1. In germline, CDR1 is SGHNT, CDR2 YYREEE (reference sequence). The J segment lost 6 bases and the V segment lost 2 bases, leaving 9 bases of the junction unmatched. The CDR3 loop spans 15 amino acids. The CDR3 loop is CASSLREWDRHGYTF. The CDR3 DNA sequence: TGTGCCAGCAGCTTACGGGAATGGGACAGGCATGGCTACACCTTC.

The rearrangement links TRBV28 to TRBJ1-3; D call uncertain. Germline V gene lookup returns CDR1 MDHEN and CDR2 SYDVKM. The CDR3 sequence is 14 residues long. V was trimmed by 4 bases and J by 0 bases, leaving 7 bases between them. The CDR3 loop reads CASSSRNSGNTIYF. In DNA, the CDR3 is TGTGCCAGCAGTTCGAGAAACTCTGGAAACACCATATATTTT.

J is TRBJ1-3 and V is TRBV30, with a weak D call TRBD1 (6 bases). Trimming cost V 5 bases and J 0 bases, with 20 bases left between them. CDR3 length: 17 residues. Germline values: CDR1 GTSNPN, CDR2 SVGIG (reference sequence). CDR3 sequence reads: CAWGHLGQSFSGNTIYF. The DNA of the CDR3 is TGTGCCTGGGGTCACCTTGGACAGTCGTTCTCTGGAAACACCATATATTTT.

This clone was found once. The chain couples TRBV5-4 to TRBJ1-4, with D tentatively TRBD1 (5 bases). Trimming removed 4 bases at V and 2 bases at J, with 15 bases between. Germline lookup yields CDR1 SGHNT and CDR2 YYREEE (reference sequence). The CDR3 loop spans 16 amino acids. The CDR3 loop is CASSVGGFETNEKLFF. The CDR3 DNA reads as TGTGCCAGCAGCGTTGGGGGGTTTGAGACTAATGAAAAACTGTTTTTT.

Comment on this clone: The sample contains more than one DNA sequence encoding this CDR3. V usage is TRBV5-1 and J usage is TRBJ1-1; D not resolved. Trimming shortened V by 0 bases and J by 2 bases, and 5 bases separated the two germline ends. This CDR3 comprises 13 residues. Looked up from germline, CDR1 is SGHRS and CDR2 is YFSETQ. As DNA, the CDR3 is TGCGCCAGCAGCTTGGACAGAAACACTGAAGCTTTCTTT. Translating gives CASSLDRNTEAFF.

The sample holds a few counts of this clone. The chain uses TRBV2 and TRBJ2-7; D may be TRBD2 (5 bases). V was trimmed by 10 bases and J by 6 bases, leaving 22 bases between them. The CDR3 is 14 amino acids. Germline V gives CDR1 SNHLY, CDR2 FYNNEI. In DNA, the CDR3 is TGTGCCACCCCTGGGTGGGGAGCCTCGGGCGAGCAGTACTTC. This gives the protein CATPGWGASGEQYF.

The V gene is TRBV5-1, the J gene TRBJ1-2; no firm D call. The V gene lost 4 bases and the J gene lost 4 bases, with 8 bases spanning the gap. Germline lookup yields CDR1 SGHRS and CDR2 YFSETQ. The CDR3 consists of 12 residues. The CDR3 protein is CASSLHSYGYTF. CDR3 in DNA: TGCGCCAGCAGCCTCCACAGCTATGGCTACACCTTC.

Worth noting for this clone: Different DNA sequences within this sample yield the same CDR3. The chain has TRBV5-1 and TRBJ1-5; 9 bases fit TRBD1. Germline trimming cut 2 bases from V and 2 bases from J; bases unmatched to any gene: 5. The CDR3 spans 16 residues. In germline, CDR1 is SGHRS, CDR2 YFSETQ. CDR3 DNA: TGCGCCAGCAGCTTCGGGGACAGGGAAGGCAATCAGCCCCAGCATTTT. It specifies CASSFGDREGNQPQHF. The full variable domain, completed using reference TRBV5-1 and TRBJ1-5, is KAGVTQTPRYLIKTRGQQVTLSCSPISGHRSVSWYQQTPGQGLQFLFEYFSETQRNKGNFPGRFSGRQFSNSRSEMNVSTLELGDSALYLCASSFGDREGNQPQHFGDGTRLSIL.

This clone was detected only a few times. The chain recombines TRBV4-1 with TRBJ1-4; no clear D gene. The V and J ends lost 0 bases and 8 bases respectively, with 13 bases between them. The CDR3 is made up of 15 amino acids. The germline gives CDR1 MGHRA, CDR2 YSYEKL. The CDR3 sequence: CASSQERRVWEKLFF. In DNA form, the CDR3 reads TGCGCCAGCAGCCAAGAGCGGCGGGTTTGGGAAAAACTGTTTTTT.

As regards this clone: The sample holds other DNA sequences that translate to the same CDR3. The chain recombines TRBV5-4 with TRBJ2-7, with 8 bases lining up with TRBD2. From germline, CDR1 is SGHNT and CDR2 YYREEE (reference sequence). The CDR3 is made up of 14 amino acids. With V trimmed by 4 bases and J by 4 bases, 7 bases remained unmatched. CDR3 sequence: CASSRLAGGYEQYF. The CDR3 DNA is TGTGCCAGCAGCCGACTGGCGGGGGGTTACGAGCAGTACTTC.

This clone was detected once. This CDR3 is CSVAHSGANVLTF. CDR3 nucleotide sequence: TGCAGCGTTGCCCACTCTGGGGCCAACGTCCTGACTTTC. J is TRBJ2-6 and V is TRBV29-1; no clear D. The CDR3 has 13 residues. V was shortened by 4 bases and J by 0 bases, with 4 bases between the two germline ends. From germline, CDR1 is SQVTM and CDR2 ANQGSEA.

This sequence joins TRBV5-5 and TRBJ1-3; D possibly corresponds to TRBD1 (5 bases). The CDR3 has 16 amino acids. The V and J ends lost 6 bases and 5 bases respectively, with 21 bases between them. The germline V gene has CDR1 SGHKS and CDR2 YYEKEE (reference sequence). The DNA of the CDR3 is TGTGCCAGCAACTCTCCCGGAGGGGCCACTCGAAACACCATATATTTT. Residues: CASNSPGGATRNTIYF. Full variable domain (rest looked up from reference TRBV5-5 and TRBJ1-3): DAGVTQSPTHLIKTRGQQVTLRCSPISGHKSVSWYQQVLGQGPQFIFQYYEKEERGRGNFPDRFSARQFPNYSSELNVNALLLGDSALYLCASNSPGGATRNTIYFGEGSWLTVV.

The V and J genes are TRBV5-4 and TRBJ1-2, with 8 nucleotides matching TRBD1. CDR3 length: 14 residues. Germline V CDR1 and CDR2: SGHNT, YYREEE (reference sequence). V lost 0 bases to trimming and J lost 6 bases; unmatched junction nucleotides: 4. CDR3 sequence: CASSLGRGQDGYTF. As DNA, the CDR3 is TGTGCCAGCAGCTTGGGCAGGGGGCAGGATGGCTACACCTTC.

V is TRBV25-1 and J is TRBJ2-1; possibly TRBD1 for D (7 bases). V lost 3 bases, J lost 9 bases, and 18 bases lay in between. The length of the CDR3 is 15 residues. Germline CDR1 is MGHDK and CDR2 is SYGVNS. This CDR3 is CASSERRGHQPEQFF. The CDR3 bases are TGTGCCAGCAGTGAGAGGAGGGGGCATCAACCTGAGCAGTTCTTC.

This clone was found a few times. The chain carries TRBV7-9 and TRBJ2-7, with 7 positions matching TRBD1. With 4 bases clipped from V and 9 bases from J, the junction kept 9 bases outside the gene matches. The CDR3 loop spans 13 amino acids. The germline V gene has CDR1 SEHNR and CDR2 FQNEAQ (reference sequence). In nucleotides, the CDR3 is TGTGCCAGCAGCTCCCACCCCAGGACAGGGCAGTACTTC. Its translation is CASSSHPRTGQYF.

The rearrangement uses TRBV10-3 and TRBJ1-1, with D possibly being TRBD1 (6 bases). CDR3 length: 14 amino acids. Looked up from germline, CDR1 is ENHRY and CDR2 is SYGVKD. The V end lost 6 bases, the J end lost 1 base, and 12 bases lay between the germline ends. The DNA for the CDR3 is TGTGCCATCAGAACCAGACAGGCGAACACTGAAGCTTTCTTT. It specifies CAIRTRQANTEAFF.

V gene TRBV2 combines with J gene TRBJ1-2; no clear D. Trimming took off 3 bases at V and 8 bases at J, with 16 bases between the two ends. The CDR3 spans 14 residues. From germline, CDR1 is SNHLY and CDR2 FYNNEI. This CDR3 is CASSEIRRVGGYTF. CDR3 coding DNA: TGTGCCAGCAGTGAGATCCGGAGGGTCGGCGGCTACACCTTC.

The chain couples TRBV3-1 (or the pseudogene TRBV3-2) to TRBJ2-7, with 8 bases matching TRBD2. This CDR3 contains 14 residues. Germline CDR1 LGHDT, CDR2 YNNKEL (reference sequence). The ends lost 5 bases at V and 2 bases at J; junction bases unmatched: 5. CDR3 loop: CASSTTRGAYEQYF. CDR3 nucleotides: TGTGCCAGCAGCACGACGCGGGGGGCCTACGAGCAGTACTTC.

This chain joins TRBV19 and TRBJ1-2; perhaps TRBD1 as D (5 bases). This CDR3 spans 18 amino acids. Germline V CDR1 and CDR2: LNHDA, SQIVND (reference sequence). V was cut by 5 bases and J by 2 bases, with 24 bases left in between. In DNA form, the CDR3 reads TGTGCCAGTAGTCCAAACCCTAGGTTGGGACTCTTCAACTATGGCTACACCTTC. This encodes CASSPNPRLGLFNYGYTF.

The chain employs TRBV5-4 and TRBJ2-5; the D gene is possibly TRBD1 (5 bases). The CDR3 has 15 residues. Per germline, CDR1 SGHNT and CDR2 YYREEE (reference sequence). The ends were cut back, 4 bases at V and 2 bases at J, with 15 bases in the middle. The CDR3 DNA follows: TGTGCCAGCAGCGCAACAGGAATTCTGCAAGAGACCCAGTACTTC. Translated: CASSATGILQETQYF.

The CDR3, as DNA: TGTGCCAGTAGTATGGGGGGGACACGAGTCAACACTGAAGCTTTCTTT. Translated, it gives CASSMGGTRVNTEAFF. The chain employs TRBV19 and TRBJ1-1; tentative D call: TRBD1 (6 bases). The CDR3 totals 16 residues. Germline CDR1 LNHDA, CDR2 SQIVND (reference sequence). Trimming cost V 3 bases and J 2 bases, with 16 bases left between them. Full variable domain (rest looked up from reference TRBV19 and TRBJ1-1): DGGITQSPKYLFRKEGQNVTLSCEQNLNHDAMYWYRQDPGQGLRLIYYSQIVNDFQKGDIAEGYSVSREKKESFPLTVTSAQKNPTAFYLCASSMGGTRVNTEAFFGQGTRLTVV.

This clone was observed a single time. The CDR3 protein is CASSLDLLEQYF. In nucleotides, the CDR3 is TGTGCCAGCAGCTTGGACCTACTAGAGCAGTACTTC. The chain recombines TRBV5-4 with TRBJ2-7; D remains unclear. Trimming stripped 0 bases from V and 7 bases from J, with 8 bases between. The germline V gene encodes CDR1 SGHNT and CDR2 YYREEE (reference sequence). The CDR3 runs 12 residues.